These 26 T cell receptor beta chains were all obtained from the same sample, sequenced in a study of blood T cells in healthy people across ages (dated by TCRdb to between 2014 and 2017). The library was made by 5' RACE. The sequencer listed for this sample is Illumina HiSeq 2500. A second roughly 7 to 11 cycle PCR used a sample-barcoded 5' primer and a J-beta primer mix. The public reads were reanalyzed by TCRdb: fastp trimming at Q25, MiXCR alignment, in-frame beta chains only. CDR3 protein sequences are deduplicated, and each keeps its most common genes and DNA. In this sample the table shows hundreds of thousands of distinct CDR3 sequences, 60% to 80% of which occur a single time. The ten top clones hold about a quarter of the sample. Sequencing was performed on blood. These receptors came from a man between 25 and 39 years old in good health.

The chain is built from TRBV7-2 and TRBJ1-6, with 11 bases lining up with TRBD1. Germline V CDR1 and CDR2: SGHTA, FQGNSA. This CDR3 comprises 15 residues. Germline trimming cut 7 bases from V and 7 bases from J; bases unmatched to any gene: 6. This chain's CDR3 is CASKGTGGVNSPLHF. CDR3 in DNA: TGTGCCAGCAAGGGGACAGGGGGTGTAAATTCACCCCTCCACTTT.

Only a few counts were recorded for this clonotype. The V and J genes are TRBV12-3 or TRBV12-4 and TRBJ1-1; D unclear. Trimming left V 4 bases short and J 1 base short, with 7 bases between. The CDR3 is made up of 13 amino acids. The CDR3 coding sequence is TGTGCCAGCAGTTCCCGGGGGAACACTGAAGCTTTCTTT. Amino acid sequence: CASSSRGNTEAFF.

The chain is built from TRBV5-1 and TRBJ2-5; D is possibly TRBD2 (6 bases). CDR3 length: 14 residues. The V end was cut by 0 bases, the J end by 3 bases, with 9 bases between. The germline V gene encodes CDR1 SGHRS and CDR2 YFSETQ. This CDR3 reads CASSLGRREETQYF. The CDR3 nucleotides read TGCGCCAGCAGCTTGGGCCGGAGGGAAGAGACCCAGTACTTC.

The chain employs TRBV29-1 and TRBJ2-1; 9 bases map to TRBD1. From germline, CDR1 is SQVTM and CDR2 ANQGSEA. The CDR3 is 13 amino acids. Trimming at V came to 8 bases and at J to 9 bases, leaving 11 bases not matched to a gene. The CDR3 DNA reads as TGCAGCTCTGGGACAGGGACAATGTTTGAGCAGTTCTTC. This translates into CSSGTGTMFEQFF.

The gene calls are TRBV28 and TRBJ2-6; a weak D match, TRBD2 (6 bases). Germline V gives CDR1 MDHEN, CDR2 SYDVKM. CDR3 length equals 13 residues. V lost 6 bases and J lost 9, with 12 bases in between. The CDR3 DNA reads as TGTGCCAGCAGCTCCGGGACTCGCAACGTCCTGACTTTC. Its protein product is CASSSGTRNVLTF. The full variable domain, in which reference TRBV28 and TRBJ2-6 provide the parts outside the CDR3, is DVKVTQSSRYLVKRTGEKVFLECVQDMDHENMFWYRQDPGLGLRLIYFSYDVKMKEKGDIPEGYSVSREKKERFSLILESASTNQTSMYLCASSSGTRNVLTFGAGSRLTVL.

The chain has TRBV5-1 and TRBJ2-1; D perhaps matches TRBD2 (7 bases). This CDR3 spans 15 amino acids. CDR1 and CDR2 (germline): SGHRS, YFSETQ. V lost 0 bases and J lost 7, with 14 bases in between. The CDR3 loop is CASSLEGGIFNEQFF. The CDR3 region has the DNA TGCGCCAGCAGCTTGGAGGGGGGGATCTTTAATGAGCAGTTCTTC.

About this clonotype: An end of the junction differs from the germline gene, which may be a read error. The chain recombines TRBV12-3 or TRBV12-4 with TRBJ1-2, with unresolved D. This CDR3 is built from 11 residues. The CDR3 bases are TGTGCCAGCAGTATAAACTATAGCTACACCTTC. It specifies CASSINYSYTF.

V and J are TRBV7-2 and TRBJ2-4; D unresolved. The V end was cut by 5 bases, the J end by 7 bases, with 12 bases between. The CDR3 has 13 amino acids. The V gene's germline CDR1 is SGHTA and CDR2 FQGNSA. CDR3 loop: CASSAGAVNIQYF. The CDR3 DNA follows: TGTGCCAGCAGCGCCGGCGCAGTGAACATTCAGTACTTC. The variable domain in full, completed from reference TRBV7-2 and TRBJ2-4, reads GAGVSQSPSNKVTEKGKDVELRCDPISGHTALYWYRQSLGQGLEFLIYFQGNSAPDKSGLPSDRFSAERTGGSVSTLTIQRTQQEDSAVYLCASSAGAVNIQYFGAGTRLSVL.

On this clonotype itself: A junction end diverges from the germline sequence, so it may reflect a read error. The DNA for the CDR3 is TGTACCAGCTCCCGGGAGGGAGGTACGCAGTATTTT. It specifies CTSSREGGTQYF. The V and J genes are TRBV9 and TRBJ2-3; 8 nucleotides match TRBD2. The CDR3 has 12 amino acids. Germline V gives CDR1 SGDLS, CDR2 YYNGEE.

The V gene is TRBV30, the J gene TRBJ1-2; D possibly corresponds to TRBD1 (5 bases). Germline V gene data show CDR1 as GTSNPN and CDR2 as SVGIG (reference sequence). CDR3 length: 13 residues. V lost 7 bases to trimming and J lost 3 bases, with 15 bases between them. DNA of the CDR3: TGTGCCTCCCCGTTAGGGGTGGACTATGGCTACACCTTC. This encodes CASPLGVDYGYTF.

This clonotype was found a few times. The chain recombines TRBV7-9 with TRBJ2-1, with TRBD2 identical over 7 bases. V shed 3 bases, J shed 0 bases, and the junction held 5 bases outside the gene matches. Germline V gives CDR1 SEHNR, CDR2 FQNEAQ (reference sequence). CDR3 size: 16 residues. The CDR3 protein is CASSFFSGPSYNEQFF. CDR3 nucleotides: TGTGCCAGCAGCTTCTTTAGCGGGCCCTCCTACAATGAGCAGTTCTTC.

Concerning this clonotype: One end of the junction is discordant with germline, which a read error may explain. The chain has TRBV7-2 and TRBJ2-5, with a possible D match to TRBD2 (5 bases). Germline V gene sequence: CDR1 SGHTA, CDR2 FQGNSA. The CDR3 has 11 residues. The CDR3 protein is CAGSFTGAQYF. The CDR3 coding sequence is TGTGCCGGCAGCTTTACCGGGGCCCAGTACTTC.

The CDR3 coding sequence is TGTGCCAGCAGTGAAACGTCAACACACAATGAGCAGTTCTTC. This encodes CASSETSTHNEQFF. This chain joins TRBV6-1 and TRBJ2-1, with D uncertain. This CDR3 region has 14 residues. Trimming removed 2 bases at V and 5 bases at J, with 10 bases between. Germline values: CDR1 MNHNS, CDR2 SASEGT.

The V and J genes are TRBV9 and TRBJ2-1; 7 bases line up with TRBD2. This CDR3 comprises 21 residues. Germline CDR1 SGDLS, CDR2 YYNGEE. The trim removed 5 bases at V and 9 bases at J, leaving 32 bases unmatched. CDR3 amino acids: CASSSPVGTKLRARFLGEQFF. Written as DNA, the CDR3 is TGTGCCAGCAGTTCCCCTGTAGGGACTAAGTTAAGGGCAAGGTTTTTGGGTGAGCAGTTCTTC.

V is TRBV29-1 and J is TRBJ1-2; D ambiguous. Germline loops: CDR1 SQVTM, CDR2 ANQGSEA. V was trimmed by 5 bases and J by 4 bases, leaving 11 bases between them. The CDR3 spans 12 residues. The CDR3 nucleotides are TGCAGCGTTCCGACGGATATCTATGGCTACACCTTC. Translated, it gives CSVPTDIYGYTF.

J is TRBJ1-3 and V is TRBV2; no definite D call. The CDR3 sequence is 11 residues long. Deletions cut 7 bases from V and 14 bases from J, with 15 bases between. Germline V gives CDR1 SNHLY, CDR2 FYNNEI. CDR3 amino acids: CASNPGGGLYF. In nucleotides, the CDR3 is TGTGCCAGCAACCCGGGAGGCGGATTATATTTT.

This clonotype was counted once. The chain combines TRBV6-2 or TRBV6-3 with TRBJ2-7, with 8 bases aligning to TRBD1. This CDR3 comprises 14 residues. V lost 0 bases to trimming and J lost 6 bases; unmatched junction nucleotides: 4. Germline V gene data show CDR1 as MNHEY and CDR2 as SVGEGT. The CDR3 region is CASSYSGTGREQYF. DNA for the CDR3: TGTGCCAGCAGTTACTCAGGGACAGGCCGCGAGCAGTACTTC.

The chain couples TRBV7-9 to TRBJ2-1, with D possibly matching TRBD2 (6 bases). Germline CDR1 is SEHNR and CDR2 is FQNEAQ (reference sequence). Trimming pared 4 bases from V and 9 bases from J, leaving 13 bases between. The CDR3 runs to 13 residues. CDR3 DNA sequence: TGTGCCAGCAGCTGGCGTGGGGGGTTTGAGCAGTTCTTC. This encodes CASSWRGGFEQFF.

The CDR3 DNA follows: TGTGCCAGCAGTTTATTGGTAGACAGGGGTTTCTCTGGGGCCAACGTCCTGACTTTC. Encoded protein: CASSLLVDRGFSGANVLTF. The gene calls are TRBV27 and TRBJ2-6, with 8 bases identical to TRBD1. Losses at the gene ends were 1 base for V and 0 bases for J; bases not matched to a gene: 8. Germline lookup yields CDR1 MNHEY and CDR2 SMNVEV (reference sequence). The CDR3 is made up of 19 amino acids. Drawing the rest from reference TRBV27 and TRBJ2-6, the complete variable domain is EAQVTQNPRYLITVTGKKLTVTCSQNMNHEYMSWYRQDPGLGLRQIYYSMNVEVTDKGDVPEGYKVSRKEKRNFPLILESPSPNQTSLYFCASSLLVDRGFSGANVLTFGAGSRLTVL.

The genes are TRBV7-4 and TRBJ1-1; 7 nucleotides line up with TRBD1. Germline V gene lookup returns CDR1 SGHVT and CDR2 SQSDAQ. The V segment lost 5 bases and the J segment 4 bases; nucleotides outside the gene matches: 10. The CDR3 extends over 15 amino acids. The CDR3 coding sequence is TGTGCCAGCAGCCCCTCGACAGGGAGGGGCACTGAAGCTTTCTTT. The encoded protein is CASSPSTGRGTEAFF.

The chain couples TRBV28 to TRBJ1-1, with a tentative D call TRBD1 (5 bases). This CDR3 has 16 residues. Germline V gene lookup returns CDR1 MDHEN and CDR2 SYDVKM. The germline V and J ends were trimmed by 5 bases and 5 bases, with 21 bases remaining between them. The CDR3 is CASSAETQGLRTEAFF. DNA of the CDR3: TGTGCCAGCAGTGCCGAAACTCAGGGTCTCCGGACTGAAGCTTTCTTT.

The chain couples TRBV20-1 to TRBJ2-1, with TRBD1 identical over 9 bases. This CDR3 is built from 15 residues. Germline CDR1 reads DFQATT; CDR2 reads SNEGSKA (reference sequence). The V and J ends lost 6 bases and 9 bases, in that order; junction bases with no gene match: 15. The CDR3 reads CSAPPGDRVNFEQFF. DNA for the CDR3: TGCAGTGCCCCGCCGGGGGACAGGGTAAATTTTGAGCAGTTCTTC.

The rearrangement uses TRBV15 and TRBJ1-2; D is perhaps TRBD1 (6 bases). The CDR3 consists of 15 residues. The germline V and J ends were trimmed by 3 bases and 0 bases, with 11 bases remaining between them. Germline-derived CDR1 and CDR2 are LNHNV and YYDKDF (reference sequence). DNA for the CDR3: TGTGCCACCAGCAGGTGGGGGCAGCCTAACTATGGCTACACCTTC. Its protein is CATSRWGQPNYGYTF.

The V gene is TRBV20-1, the J gene TRBJ1-5; 9 bases are shared with TRBD1. This CDR3 contains 18 residues. V lost 1 base, J lost 1 base, and 11 bases stayed unmatched. The germline V gene has CDR1 DFQATT and CDR2 SNEGSKA (reference sequence). DNA for the CDR3: TGCAGTGCTAGAGCCGCCGGGACAGGGAGGTTGAGCAATCAGCCCCAGCATTTT. As protein: CSARAAGTGRLSNQPQHF.

In the case of this clonotype: At one end the junction does not follow the germline gene, possibly because of a read error. The genes are TRBV6-6 and TRBJ2-5; no clear D gene. Germline V gene sequence: CDR1 MNHNY, CDR2 SVGAGI (reference sequence). CDR3 length equals 12 residues. The CDR3 sequence: CAGSHYTPEQYF. CDR3 DNA sequence: TGTGCCGGCAGTCACTACACGCCGGAGCAGTACTTC.

This clonotype was seen just once. This chain joins TRBV6-1 and TRBJ1-5; TRBD1 matches 8 bases. CDR1 MNHNS and CDR2 SASEGT come from the germline V gene. Losses at the gene ends were 4 bases for V and 6 bases for J; bases not matched to a gene: 5. The CDR3 runs to 14 residues. This CDR3 reads CASSAWTGIQPQHF. The CDR3, as DNA: TGTGCCAGCAGTGCCTGGACAGGGATTCAGCCCCAGCATTTT.